This TCR beta chain was captured in a study of blood T cell repertoires in COVID-19. Libraries were prepared by immunoSEQ multiplex PCR; TCRdb keeps only in-frame clonotypes and omits some of them. The sample comprises roughly 180,000 clones, around 85% of which are singletons, and around 7% rests with the top ten. The V segment lost 5 bases and the J segment 7 bases; nucleotides outside the gene matches: 8. Germline V gene data show CDR1 as SGHRS and CDR2 as YFSETQ. The CDR3 totals 14 residues. This receptor was taken from an elderly man with COVID-19, enrolled during active disease. The specimen sequenced was peripheral blood. The chain carries TRBV5-1 and TRBJ1-1, with 10 bases identical to TRBD1. The CDR3 is CASSRDRGIDEAFF. The CDR3 DNA reads TGCGCCAGCAGTCGGGACAGGGGAATCGATGAAGCTTTCTTT.